This entry lists 27 T cell receptor beta chains sequenced from one sample in a study of cytomegalovirus exposure and HLA in healthy donors. The PCR contained 60 Vbeta and 13 Jbeta primers. Clones were read by immunoSEQ multiplex PCR, and TCRdb kept only the in-frame ones, dropping some. The sample has over 120,000 clones, about 80% seen once; the top ten hold roughly 2.9%. The source material was PBMCs. Receptors originate from a female donor in good health and CMV-seronegative.

V usage is TRBV18 and J usage is TRBJ2-7, with TRBD2 as a possible D gene (6 bases). From germline, CDR1 is KGHSH and CDR2 LQKENI. V lost 3 bases, J lost 1 base, and 7 bases lay in between. The CDR3 totals 13 residues. The CDR3 reads CASSPLASYEQYF. CDR3 sequence (DNA): TGTGCCAGCTCACCGCTAGCGTCCTACGAGCAGTACTTC.

CDR3 protein: CASSITGQDRGNEQYF. CDR3 bases: TGTGCCAGTAGTATTACGGGACAGGATCGGGGGAACGAGCAGTACTTC. The genes are TRBV19 and TRBJ2-7; 8 positions agree with TRBD1. This CDR3 region has 16 residues. From germline, CDR1 is LNHDA and CDR2 SQIVND (reference sequence). V lost 3 bases and J lost 5; bases outside the gene matches: 12.

This clone was picked up a small number of times. DNA for the CDR3: TGTGCCAGCAGTAACACGCTTAGCAATCAGCCCCAGCATTTT. Encoded protein: CASSNTLSNQPQHF. The chain has TRBV28 and TRBJ1-5; D remains unclear. Trimming cost V 5 bases and J 0 bases, with 8 bases left between them. The CDR3 is 14 amino acids. The germline gives CDR1 MDHEN, CDR2 SYDVKM.

As DNA, the CDR3 is TGTGCCACCTCCTTCCCCTTCGGTGAGCAGTTCTTC. Amino acids: CATSFPFGEQFF. The V and J genes are TRBV19 and TRBJ2-1; the D is unclear. V dropped 10 bases and J dropped 9 bases, with 16 bases sitting between them. The length of the CDR3 is 12 residues. CDR1 is LNHDA, CDR2 SQIVND, per germline (reference sequence). The variable domain in full, completed from reference TRBV19 and TRBJ2-1, reads DGGITQSPKYLFRKEGQNVTLSCEQNLNHDAMYWYRQDPGQGLRLIYYSQIVNDFQKGDIAEGYSVSREKKESFPLTVTSAQKNPTAFYLCATSFPFGEQFFGPGTRLTVL.

The DNA of the CDR3 is TGTGCCAGCAGTGTAAGGGGTAGAACTGAAGCTTTCTTT. Protein product: CASSVRGRTEAFF. The V and J genes are TRBV5-4 and TRBJ1-1; D may be TRBD1 (5 bases). Looked up from germline, CDR1 is SGHNT and CDR2 is YYREEE (reference sequence). V lost 5 bases and J lost 5, with 13 bases in between. The CDR3 is made up of 13 amino acids. Full variable domain (missing parts from reference TRBV5-4 and TRBJ1-1): ETGVTQSPTHLIKTRGQQVTLRCSSQSGHNTVSWYQQALGQGPQFIFQYYREEENGRGNFPPRFSGLQFPNYSSELNVNALELDDSALYLCASSVRGRTEAFFGQGTRLTVV.

This chain connects TRBV6-1 to TRBJ2-7; possibly TRBD2 for D (5 bases). V gave up 6 bases and J gave up 0 bases, with 15 bases separating them. The CDR3 is 15 residues long. CDR1 is MNHNS and CDR2 is SASEGT in the germline V gene. The chain's CDR3 is CASSPIKGASYEQYF. CDR3 coding DNA: TGTGCCAGCAGCCCGATAAAGGGAGCCTCCTACGAGCAGTACTTC.

V gene TRBV12-2 combines with J gene TRBJ1-4; TRBD1, the D gene given by the table, was not confirmed from the DNA. TRBV12-2 is a known pseudogene. The CDR3 extends over 18 amino acids. The CDR3 region is CASRWRSPLAGLNEKLFF. The CDR3 bases are TGTGCAAGTCGCTGGCGCTCCCCTTTGGCAGGGCTAAATGAAAAACTGTTTTTT.

The chain carries TRBV28 and TRBJ2-3, with 8 bases fitting TRBD2. Losses at the gene ends were 3 bases for V and 1 base for J; bases not matched to a gene: 9. Germline V gene sequence: CDR1 MDHEN, CDR2 SYDVKM. This CDR3 has 17 residues. CDR3 protein: CASSFLAGFRGTDTQYF. CDR3 DNA sequence: TGTGCCAGCAGTTTTCTAGCGGGTTTCCGCGGCACAGATACGCAGTATTTT.

The V call is TRBV5-6, the J call TRBJ2-2; D is perhaps TRBD2 (5 bases). The CDR3 has 16 amino acids. The V and J ends lost 4 bases and 4 bases respectively, with 17 bases between them. Germline assignment: CDR1 SGHDT and CDR2 YYEEEE. The CDR3 DNA reads TGTGCCAGCAGCCCCGGATTGGAGGTCCGCACCGGGGAGCTGTTTTTT. As protein: CASSPGLEVRTGELFF. Complete variable domain (other parts from reference TRBV5-6 and TRBJ2-2): DAGVTQSPTHLIKTRGQQVTLRCSPKSGHDTVSWYQQALGQGPQFIFQYYEEEERQRGNFPDRFSGHQFPNYSSELNVNALLLGDSALYLCASSPGLEVRTGELFFGEGSRLTVL.

V gene TRBV6-1 combines with J gene TRBJ1-2; 8 nucleotides line up with TRBD1. V was clipped by 2 bases and J by 7 bases; unmatched bases: 12. The V gene's germline CDR1 is MNHNS and CDR2 SASEGT. This CDR3 is 16 amino acids long. Here the CDR3 reads CASSENPGQVDLGYTF. In DNA, the CDR3 is TGTGCCAGCAGTGAAAACCCGGGACAGGTCGATCTTGGCTACACCTTC.

This chain uses TRBV5-4 with TRBJ2-7, with a tentative D call TRBD2 (6 bases). The germline CDR1 and CDR2 sequences are SGHNT and YYREEE (reference sequence). The V end lost 4 bases, the J end lost 2 bases, and 19 bases lay between the germline ends. The CDR3 consists of 16 residues. The CDR3 reads CASSPTLGGGTYEQYF. DNA for the CDR3: TGTGCCAGCAGCCCAACACTGGGAGGAGGAACCTACGAGCAGTACTTC.

V usage is TRBV2 and J usage is TRBJ2-1, with 13 nucleotides matching TRBD2. Trimming took 6 bases from V and 2 from J; bases not matched to a gene: 4. Germline V gives CDR1 SNHLY, CDR2 FYNNEI. The CDR3 spans 16 residues. The CDR3 region is CASSKLAGGAYNEQFF. In DNA form, the CDR3 reads TGTGCCAGCAGCAAACTAGCGGGAGGGGCCTACAATGAGCAGTTCTTC.

This clone has a single count. The rearrangement uses TRBV6-5 and TRBJ1-5, with unresolved D. In germline, CDR1 is MNHEY, CDR2 SVGAGI. The CDR3 loop spans 12 amino acids. The V gene lost 3 bases and the J gene lost 9 bases, with 9 bases spanning the gap. The CDR3 nucleotides read TGTGCCAGCAGTTATAAGGGAGGGCCCCAGCATTTT. The encoded protein is CASSYKGGPQHF.

The chain couples TRBV5-6 to TRBJ2-7, with TRBD1 identical over 7 bases. Germline V gene lookup returns CDR1 SGHDT and CDR2 YYEEEE. The junction had 18 bases not matched to a gene; V was cut back by 3 bases and J by 6 bases. The CDR3 runs to 17 residues. CDR3 bases: TGTGCCAGCAGCTCCAGCCAGGGGGATACTAGAGCTGGCGAGCAGTACTTC. This translates into CASSSSQGDTRAGEQYF.

The chain uses TRBV6-6 and TRBJ1-2; D is unclear. The V gene lost 0 bases and the J gene lost 4 bases, with 15 bases spanning the gap. The CDR3 has 16 residues. In germline, CDR1 is MNHNY, CDR2 SVGAGI (reference sequence). The CDR3 region has the DNA TGTGCCAGCAGTTACTCGATCTCCGGCGGATCCTATGGCTACACCTTC. It translates to CASSYSISGGSYGYTF.

The V gene is TRBV19, the J gene TRBJ1-5; D is unclear. The V end lost 4 bases, the J end lost 1 base, and 8 bases lay between the germline ends. Germline V gene lookup returns CDR1 LNHDA and CDR2 SQIVND (reference sequence). The CDR3 totals 14 residues. In nucleotides, the CDR3 is TGTGCCAGTAGTACGGGGTGGAGCAATCAGCCCCAGCATTTT. Translating gives CASSTGWSNQPQHF.

The chain combines TRBV11-2 with TRBJ1-2; D unresolved. V was pared by 0 bases and J by 2 bases, with 7 bases between. Looked up from germline, CDR1 is SGHAT and CDR2 is FQNNGV. This CDR3 has 14 residues. The CDR3 region is CASSLDGANYGYTF. CDR3 DNA sequence: TGTGCCAGCAGCTTAGATGGAGCCAACTATGGCTACACCTTC.

The rearrangement joins TRBV28 to TRBJ1-1; no clear D. Deletions cut 4 bases from V and 5 bases from J, with 11 bases between. This CDR3 is built from 13 residues. Per germline, CDR1 MDHEN and CDR2 SYDVKM. DNA for the CDR3: TGTGCCAGCAGTTCAGATACGTTGACTGAAGCTTTCTTT. It encodes CASSSDTLTEAFF.

The chain links TRBV5-1 to TRBJ1-1; D is possibly TRBD1 (5 bases). Germline CDR1 SGHRS, CDR2 YFSETQ. V was pared by 0 bases and J by 0 bases, with 15 bases between. CDR3 length: 17 amino acids. The CDR3 is CASSLGGRARMNTEAFF. CDR3 bases: TGCGCCAGCAGCTTGGGTGGCAGGGCGAGGATGAACACTGAAGCTTTCTTT.

The V and J genes are TRBV2 and TRBJ1-5, with D possibly matching TRBD1 (6 bases). CDR1 SNHLY and CDR2 FYNNEI come from the germline V gene. The CDR3 loop spans 14 amino acids. V lost 6 bases and J lost 3, with 12 bases in between. This CDR3 reads CASRGDTINQPQHF. The CDR3 DNA sequence: TGTGCCAGCAGGGGGGACACCATCAATCAGCCCCAGCATTTT.

CDR3 coding DNA: TGCGCCAGCAGCCTCCTACAGGGGGGACCAGATACGCAGTATTTT. Translating gives CASSLLQGGPDTQYF. J is TRBJ2-3 and V is TRBV5-1, with TRBD1 identical over 8 bases. J gave up 4 bases and V 4 bases, and 8 bases lay outside the gene matches. From germline, CDR1 is SGHRS and CDR2 YFSETQ. The CDR3 contains 15 residues.

In this sample, this clone turned up a few times. The rearrangement links TRBV5-1 to TRBJ2-7; D remains unclear. Trimming removed 1 base at V and 1 base at J, with 6 bases between. The CDR3 extends over 13 amino acids. Germline V gives CDR1 SGHRS, CDR2 YFSETQ. The CDR3 reads CASSLRRSYEQYF. The CDR3 nucleotides read TGCGCCAGCAGCTTGAGGCGGTCCTACGAGCAGTACTTC.

The chain is built from TRBV19 and TRBJ2-1, with TRBD2 identical over 7 bases. Germline lookup yields CDR1 LNHDA and CDR2 SQIVND (reference sequence). V trimming: 2 bases; J trimming: 7 bases; junction bases outside the gene matches: 11. The CDR3 totals 16 residues. CDR3 residues: CASSIRKRDVTNEQFF. CDR3 sequence (DNA): TGTGCCAGTAGTATACGAAAGCGGGACGTTACGAATGAGCAGTTCTTC.

The genes are TRBV27 and TRBJ2-1; possible D gene TRBD1, 6 bases. This CDR3 region has 19 residues. Germline V lookup: CDR1 MNHEY, CDR2 SMNVEV (reference sequence). The germline V and J ends were trimmed by 0 bases and 3 bases, with 21 bases remaining between them. The CDR3 sequence is CASSLSSLNRVVFYNEQFF. The CDR3, as DNA: TGTGCCAGCAGTTTATCATCACTGAACAGGGTGGTATTCTACAATGAGCAGTTCTTC.

This clone was counted between two and nine times. The rearrangement uses TRBV5-6 and TRBJ2-3, with D possibly TRBD2 on 6 matching bases. CDR3 size: 15 residues. Germline CDR1 SGHDT, CDR2 YYEEEE. V dropped 2 bases and J dropped 2 bases, with 12 bases sitting between them. The CDR3 region has the DNA TGTGCCAGCAGCTTAGCCGGGGGATACACAGATACGCAGTATTTT. Translation: CASSLAGGYTDTQYF.

V and J are TRBV18 and TRBJ1-1; 8 bases line up with TRBD1. Germline V gene sequence: CDR1 KGHSH, CDR2 LQKENI. CDR3 length: 15 amino acids. Unmatched junction bases numbered 4, after V lost 3 bases and J lost 1 base. CDR3 sequence reads: CASSPTGEANTEAFF. In nucleotides, the CDR3 is TGTGCCAGCTCACCGACAGGGGAGGCGAACACTGAAGCTTTCTTT.

The chain is built from TRBV7-9 and TRBJ2-5, with TRBD2 matching over 7 bases. The CDR3 contains 17 residues. The trim removed 4 bases at V and 5 bases at J, leaving 16 bases unmatched. Germline V CDR1 and CDR2: SEHNR, FQNEAQ (reference sequence). In DNA, the CDR3 is TGTGCCAGCAGCTCTTCATCGGGCCTAGCGGAGTGGGAGACCCAGTACTTC. Protein sequence: CASSSSSGLAEWETQYF.